The clone carrying this TCR beta chain was detected once. Allocation to cohorts depended on clinical history reported by the participants. The recovered donors of Cohort 3 showed two negative PCRs, clearance, or symptom resolution. This specimen belongs to a study of blood T cell repertoires in COVID-19. Overall study: The study drew acute and convalescent COVID-19 samples from the United States, Italy and Spain.

The germline V gene encodes CDR1 MNHEY and CDR2 SVGEGT. The CDR3 runs 15 residues. V shed 3 bases and J shed 0 bases, with 12 bases lying between them. Study processing details: How many nucleated cells were present was estimated from reference gene primer amplification. Sequencing was performed with immunoSEQ multiplex PCR; in TCRdb, only in-frame clones are kept and a portion is missing. V and J calls plus clone size are reproduced from that table; the DNA served to infer D and trimming. The sample contains under 300,000 clones, 85% to 90% of which appear only once. The origin of this receptor is a woman between 45 and 60 years old who had recovered from COVID-19. Input material: PBMCs or T cells enriched from blood (not recorded which). The chain joins TRBV6-2 or TRBV6-3 to TRBJ2-7; perhaps TRBD1 as D (6 bases). DNA for the CDR3: TGTGCCAGCAGTTATGGCCAGGGGAGCTCCTACGAGCAGTACTTC. Translating it yields CASSYGQGSSYEQYF.